This TCR beta chain appears in the sequencing data of a study of blood T cells in healthy people across ages. Study results and limitations: Donors of long life had a larger count of naive CD4+ cells and greater diversity than aged donors. Correlation between TCR beta diversity and naive T cell percentage was strong.

This clonotype was counted only a few times. Its antigen is unidentified. Next came a second PCR, run for 7 to 11 cycles, which used a sample-barcoded 5' primer along with a J-beta primer mix. A single record per CDR3 protein comes from TCRdb applying MiXCR to the 5' RACE reads. In the table there are 600,000 or so distinct CDR3 sequences, roughly 21% of which are singletons. V gave up 6 bases and J gave up 4 bases, with 11 bases separating them. The CDR3 is 14 amino acids. Germline CDR1 reads KGHDR; CDR2 reads SFDVKD. This TCR came from a man aged 65-85 years in good health. V gene TRBV24-1 combines with J gene TRBJ2-2; the D is unclear. The sequenced material came from blood. CDR3 sequence: CATSRVDGTGELFF. Written as DNA, the CDR3 is TGTGCCACCAGTAGGGTCGATGGCACCGGGGAGCTGTTTTTT.